This T cell receptor beta chain comes out of a study of T-cell reconstitution after alpha-beta-depleted transplantation in children. This clonotype was detected many times. Its antigen is still unknown. A library of TCRbeta sequences, prepared with unique molecular identifiers, was generated. One entry per CDR3 protein, called by TCRdb with MiXCR from the PCR reads. The sample has 550,000 to 600,000 distinct CDR3 sequences; under 30% are singletons. Study-level results: Some patients' high day-60 TCRbeta diversity was traced to surviving recipient T cells and thymic progenitors. By about two months after transplant, alpha-beta T cells reportedly arose from several hundred graft clones that had expanded. The main origin of T-cell counts and diversity one year after transplant was newly produced T cells.

CDR1 is MNHEY, CDR2 SVGAGI, per germline. CDR3 length: 16 amino acids. Trimming removed 0 bases from V and 7 bases from J, with 18 bases in between. This receptor was identified in a boy under three years old who had a stem cell transplant for acute myeloid leukemia, so the T cells may come from the graft donor. Sequencing was performed on PBMCs, mostly from graft donor cells, taken 360 days after TCRalphabeta/CD19-depleted stem cell transplant. The V gene is TRBV6-5, the J gene TRBJ1-1, with D perhaps TRBD1 (6 bases). The CDR3 DNA sequence: TGTGCCAGCAGTTACTCGGGGGCACGGAATTCGGGTGAAGCTTTCTTT. Its protein product is CASSYSGARNSGEAFF.